These 7 T cell receptor beta chains were all obtained from the same sample, sequenced in a study of T cell responses to AZD1222 COVID-19 vaccine. Libraries were prepared by immunoSEQ multiplex PCR; TCRdb keeps only in-frame clonotypes and omits some of them. Of under 200,000 clones listed, approximately 88% are singletons. The specimen was peripheral blood, collected 28 days after the second AZD1222 dose. The receptors here all came from an adult who received the AZD1222 COVID-19 vaccine.

This clone was seen only once. The genes are TRBV6-1 and TRBJ1-1; D perhaps matches TRBD1 (5 bases). Trimming pared 2 bases from V and 6 bases from J, leaving 10 bases between. The CDR3 is 13 residues long. Germline values: CDR1 MNHNS, CDR2 SASEGT. For the CDR3, the DNA is TGTGCCAGCAGTGAAACACGGGGCTCTGAAGCTTTCTTT. Its translation: CASSETRGSEAFF.

The rearrangement links TRBV30 to TRBJ2-7, with D maybe TRBD2 (6 bases). Germline CDR1 reads GTSNPN; CDR2 reads SVGIG (reference sequence). The CDR3 covers 12 residues. Trimming cost V 2 bases and J 5 bases, with 10 bases left between them. In nucleotides, the CDR3 is TGTGCCTGGAGTCCGGGGGTAAACGAGCAGTACTTC. Encoded protein: CAWSPGVNEQYF.

V and J are TRBV7-9 and TRBJ2-5, with a possible D match to TRBD1 (6 bases). The CDR3 spans 16 residues. Germline lookup yields CDR1 SEHNR and CDR2 FQNEAQ (reference sequence). Trimming took off 5 bases at V and 4 bases at J, with 20 bases between the two ends. CDR3 nucleotide sequence: TGTGCCAGCAGCGAGCGTATAATACAGGGTTTAGAGACCCAGTACTTC. This translates into CASSERIIQGLETQYF.

This chain joins TRBV18 and TRBJ1-1, with 8 bases fitting TRBD1. The germline V gene encodes CDR1 KGHSH and CDR2 LQKENI. The ends lost 3 bases at V and 6 bases at J; junction bases unmatched: 15. CDR3 length: 17 amino acids. CDR3 nucleotide sequence: TGTGCCAGCTCACCTACCGACAGGGGAGGTGGTCGGGCTGAAGCTTTCTTT. Translated: CASSPTDRGGGRAEAFF.

V and J are TRBV6-5 and TRBJ1-6, with D possibly matching TRBD1 (6 bases). The germline CDR1 and CDR2 sequences are MNHEY and SVGAGI. The V end was cut by 7 bases, the J end by 10 bases, with 20 bases between. The CDR3 contains 15 residues. Here the CDR3 DNA reads TGTGCCAGCACGTTACTGAGGACAGTAAGCTCACCCCTCCACTTT. Translated: CASTLLRTVSSPLHF.

The rearrangement joins TRBV20-1 to TRBJ1-2; D call uncertain. In germline, CDR1 is DFQATT, CDR2 SNEGSKA (reference sequence). Trimming pared 6 bases from V and 6 bases from J, leaving 11 bases between. The CDR3 is 11 residues long. The chain's CDR3 is CSAYVGNGYTF. In DNA, the CDR3 is TGCAGTGCCTACGTTGGGAATGGCTACACCTTC.

This clone was seen only once. J is TRBJ2-1 and V is TRBV7-6; 8 bases map to TRBD2. V shed 1 base and J 3 bases; nucleotides not matched to a gene: 2. CDR1 and CDR2 (germline): SGHVS, FNYEAQ. CDR3 length: 15 residues. The CDR3 sequence is CASSLGAGGYNEQFF. The CDR3 nucleotides are TGTGCCAGCAGCTTAGGTGCGGGGGGCTACAATGAGCAGTTCTTC. Using reference TRBV7-6 and TRBJ2-1 for the parts outside the CDR3, the full variable domain is GAGVSQSPRYKVTKRGQDVALRCDPISGHVSLYWYRQALGQGPEFLTYFNYEAQQDKSGLPNDRFSAERPEGSISTLTIQRTEQRDSAMYRCASSLGAGGYNEQFFGPGTRLTVL.